This T cell receptor beta chain was sequenced during a study of early T cells in non-severe SARS-CoV-2 infection. Study observations and caveats: The matching step, a VDJdb search, favored anti-spike CD8 responses and missed private and CD4 specificities.

The CDR3 totals 15 residues. Germline CDR1 and CDR2: SGHRS and YFSETQ. Trimming left V 4 bases short and J 8 bases short, with 19 bases between. The protocol attached unique molecular identifiers to individual cDNA molecules. TCRdb processed the 5' RACE reads anew with MiXCR; each CDR3 protein has one entry. The table includes tens of thousands of distinct CDR3 sequences, around 13% detected once. Turning to this clonotype: Its antigen is currently unknown.

The chain combines TRBV5-1 with TRBJ2-4; D perhaps matches TRBD2 (6 bases). The receptor was isolated from an adult who was a healthcare worker with PCR-confirmed SARS-CoV-2 infection or an uninfected control (not recorded which). Sequencing was performed on whole blood. As DNA, the CDR3 is TGCGCCAGCAGCATCCCCGGAGGGCCCGGGGACATTCAGTACTTC. It codes for CASSIPGGPGDIQYF.